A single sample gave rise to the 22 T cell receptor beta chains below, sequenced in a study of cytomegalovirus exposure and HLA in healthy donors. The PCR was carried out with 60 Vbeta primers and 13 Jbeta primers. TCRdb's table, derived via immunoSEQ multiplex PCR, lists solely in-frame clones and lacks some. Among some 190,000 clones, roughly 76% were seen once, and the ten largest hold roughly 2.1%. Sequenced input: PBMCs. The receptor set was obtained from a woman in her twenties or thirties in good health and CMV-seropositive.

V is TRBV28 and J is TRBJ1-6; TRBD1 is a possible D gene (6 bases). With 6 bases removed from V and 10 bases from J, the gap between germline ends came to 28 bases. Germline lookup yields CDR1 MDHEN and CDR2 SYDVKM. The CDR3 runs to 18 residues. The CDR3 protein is CASSRPQGPVVRGSPLHF. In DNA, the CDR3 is TGTGCCAGCAGCCGCCCACAGGGTCCCGTAGTTCGAGGGTCACCCCTCCACTTT.

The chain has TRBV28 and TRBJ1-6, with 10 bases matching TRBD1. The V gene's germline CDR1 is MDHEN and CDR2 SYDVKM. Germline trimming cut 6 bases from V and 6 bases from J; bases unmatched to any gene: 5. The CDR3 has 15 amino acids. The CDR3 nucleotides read TGTGCCAGCAGCCCGGGGGACAGGGGTAATTCACCCCTCCACTTT. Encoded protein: CASSPGDRGNSPLHF.

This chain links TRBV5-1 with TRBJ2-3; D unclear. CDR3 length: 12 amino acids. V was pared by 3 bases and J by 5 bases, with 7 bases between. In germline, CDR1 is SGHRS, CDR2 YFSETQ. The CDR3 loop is CASSSDLDTQYF. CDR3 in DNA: TGCGCCAGCAGCTCCGACTTAGATACGCAGTATTTT.

The DNA of the CDR3 is TGCAGCGTTGGACTAGCGGGATACAATGAGCAGTTCTTC. Amino acids: CSVGLAGYNEQFF. The chain employs TRBV29-1 and TRBJ2-1; TRBD2 aligns across 11 bases. J lost 4 bases, V lost 4 bases, and 0 bases had no gene match. CDR1 SQVTM and CDR2 ANQGSEA come from the germline V gene. The CDR3 length is 13 residues.

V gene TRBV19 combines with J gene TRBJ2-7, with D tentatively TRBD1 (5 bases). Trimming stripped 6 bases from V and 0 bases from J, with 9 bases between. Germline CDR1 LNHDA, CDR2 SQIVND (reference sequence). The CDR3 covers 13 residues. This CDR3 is CASRKDTSYEQYF. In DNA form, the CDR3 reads TGTGCCAGTAGGAAGGACACCTCCTACGAGCAGTACTTC.

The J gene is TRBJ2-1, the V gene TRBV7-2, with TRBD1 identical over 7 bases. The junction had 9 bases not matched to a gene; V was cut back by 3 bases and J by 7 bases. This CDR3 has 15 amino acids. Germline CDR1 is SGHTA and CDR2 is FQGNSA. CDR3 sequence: CASSLRGQARNEQFF. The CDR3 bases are TGTGCCAGCAGCTTGAGAGGACAGGCTCGGAATGAGCAGTTCTTC.

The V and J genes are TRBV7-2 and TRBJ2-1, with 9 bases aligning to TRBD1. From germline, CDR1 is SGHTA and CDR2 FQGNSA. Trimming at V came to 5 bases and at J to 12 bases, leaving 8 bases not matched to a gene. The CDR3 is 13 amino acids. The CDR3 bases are TGTGCCAGCAGCCCCCAAACAGGGGGCCTGCAGTTCTTC. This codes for CASSPQTGGLQFF.

CDR3 nucleotides: TGTGCCAGCTCACCACCCGGGACAGTCGAAGGGGAGCTGTTTTTT. It is translated as CASSPPGTVEGELFF. The chain joins TRBV18 to TRBJ2-2, with 7 bases that match TRBD1. The germline V gene has CDR1 KGHSH and CDR2 LQKENI. V dropped 0 bases and J dropped 8; count of bases not matched to a gene: 6. This CDR3 spans 15 amino acids.

The CDR3 reads CASSLEAGGPEGETQYF. Here the CDR3 DNA reads TGCGCCAGCAGCTTGGAAGCGGGGGGCCCCGAGGGAGAGACCCAGTACTTC. The chain links TRBV5-1 to TRBJ2-5; 9 bases line up with TRBD2. This CDR3 has 17 amino acids. CDR1 and CDR2 from the germline V gene are SGHRS and YFSETQ. V lost 0 bases to trimming and J lost 4 bases; unmatched junction nucleotides: 10.

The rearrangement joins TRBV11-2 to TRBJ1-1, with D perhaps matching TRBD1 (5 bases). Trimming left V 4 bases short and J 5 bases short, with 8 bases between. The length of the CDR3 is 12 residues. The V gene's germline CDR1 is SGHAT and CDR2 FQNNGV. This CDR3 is CASSYRNTEAFF. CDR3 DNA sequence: TGTGCCAGCAGCTACAGGAATACTGAAGCTTTCTTT.

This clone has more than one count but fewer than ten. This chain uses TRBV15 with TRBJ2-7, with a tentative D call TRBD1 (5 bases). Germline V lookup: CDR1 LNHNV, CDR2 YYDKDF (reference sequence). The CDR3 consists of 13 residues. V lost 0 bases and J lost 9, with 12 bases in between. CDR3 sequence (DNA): TGTGCCACCAGCAGAGATCCAGGGCACGGGCAGTACTTC. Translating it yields CATSRDPGHGQYF.

CDR3 sequence: CATSRDYRGRQTEQYF. The DNA of the CDR3 is TGTGCCACCAGCAGAGATTATAGGGGGCGACAGACCGAGCAGTACTTC. The V and J genes are TRBV15 and TRBJ2-7, with 7 bases lining up with TRBD1. The CDR3 loop spans 16 amino acids. CDR1 is LNHNV, CDR2 YYDKDF, per germline (reference sequence). Unmatched junction bases numbered 11, after V lost 0 bases and J lost 6 bases.

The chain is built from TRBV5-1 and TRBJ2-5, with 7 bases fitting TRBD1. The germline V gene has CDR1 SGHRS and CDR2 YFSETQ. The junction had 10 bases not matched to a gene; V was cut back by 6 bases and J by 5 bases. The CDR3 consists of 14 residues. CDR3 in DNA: TGCGCCAGCACCTTACAGGGGTTGGGCGAGACCCAGTACTTC. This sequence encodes CASTLQGLGETQYF.

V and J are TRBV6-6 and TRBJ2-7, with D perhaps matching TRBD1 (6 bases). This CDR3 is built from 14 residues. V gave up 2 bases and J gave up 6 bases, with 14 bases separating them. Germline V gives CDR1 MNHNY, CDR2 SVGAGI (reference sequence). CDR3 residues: CASSYLEQGPEQYF. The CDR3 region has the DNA TGTGCCAGCAGTTACCTAGAACAGGGACCCGAGCAGTACTTC.

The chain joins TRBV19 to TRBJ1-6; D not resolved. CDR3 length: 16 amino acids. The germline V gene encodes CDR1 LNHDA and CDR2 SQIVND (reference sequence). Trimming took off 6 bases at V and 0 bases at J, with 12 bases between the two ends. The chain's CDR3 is CASSPSLSSYNSPLHF. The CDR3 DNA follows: TGTGCCAGTAGCCCTTCTTTGAGCTCCTATAATTCACCCCTCCACTTT.

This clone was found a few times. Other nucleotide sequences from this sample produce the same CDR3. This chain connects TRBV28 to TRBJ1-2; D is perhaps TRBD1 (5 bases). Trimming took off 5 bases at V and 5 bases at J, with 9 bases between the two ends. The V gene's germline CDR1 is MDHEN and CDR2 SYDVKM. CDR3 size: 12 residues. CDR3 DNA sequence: TGTGCCAGCAGTCTGTCAGGGTATGGCTACACCTTC. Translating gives CASSLSGYGYTF.

The CDR3, as DNA: TGTGCCAGCCGAACCTCAGGGGCGCGTGAGCAGTACTTC. It encodes CASRTSGAREQYF. V gene TRBV2 combines with J gene TRBJ2-7; D might be TRBD1 (6 bases). With 8 bases removed from V and 7 bases from J, the gap between germline ends came to 18 bases. Germline lookup yields CDR1 SNHLY and CDR2 FYNNEI. This CDR3 contains 13 residues.

This CDR3 reads CASSQVAQGTYEQYF. The CDR3 nucleotides read TGTGCCAGCAGCCAAGTTGCCCAGGGGACCTACGAGCAGTACTTC. V and J are TRBV14 and TRBJ2-7, with D possibly TRBD1 on 6 matching bases. This CDR3 region has 15 residues. Germline CDR1 reads SGHDN; CDR2 reads FVKESK. Trimming stripped 1 base from V and 2 bases from J, with 12 bases between.

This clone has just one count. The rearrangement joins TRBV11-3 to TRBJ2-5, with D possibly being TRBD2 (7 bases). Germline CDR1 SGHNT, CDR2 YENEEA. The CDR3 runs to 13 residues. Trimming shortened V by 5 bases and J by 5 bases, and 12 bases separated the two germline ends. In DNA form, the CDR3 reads TGTGCCAGCAGCCCGCGGGGGCGGGAGACCCAGTACTTC. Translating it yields CASSPRGRETQYF.

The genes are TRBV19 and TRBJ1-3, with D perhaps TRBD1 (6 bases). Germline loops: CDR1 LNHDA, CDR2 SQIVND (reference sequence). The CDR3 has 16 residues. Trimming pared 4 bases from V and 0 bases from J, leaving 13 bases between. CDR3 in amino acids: CASSTTGIGSGNTIYF. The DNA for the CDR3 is TGTGCCAGTAGTACCACAGGGATCGGCTCTGGAAACACCATATATTTT.

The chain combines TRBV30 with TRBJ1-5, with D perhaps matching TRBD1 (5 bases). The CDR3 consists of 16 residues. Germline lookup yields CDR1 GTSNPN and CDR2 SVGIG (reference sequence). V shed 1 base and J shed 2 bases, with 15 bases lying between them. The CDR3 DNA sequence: TGTGCCTGGAGTGCCCCGTTAGGGGCCGGCAATCAGCCCCAGCATTTT. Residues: CAWSAPLGAGNQPQHF.

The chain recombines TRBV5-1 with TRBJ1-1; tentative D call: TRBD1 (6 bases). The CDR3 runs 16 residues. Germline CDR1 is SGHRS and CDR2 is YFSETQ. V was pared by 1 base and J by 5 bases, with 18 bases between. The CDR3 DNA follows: TGCGCCAGCAGCTTGTTCGGGCAGGGGCGAGGGACTGAAGCTTTCTTT. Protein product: CASSLFGQGRGTEAFF. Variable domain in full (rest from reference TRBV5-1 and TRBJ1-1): KAGVTQTPRYLIKTRGQQVTLSCSPISGHRSVSWYQQTPGQGLQFLFEYFSETQRNKGNFPGRFSGRQFSNSRSEMNVSTLELGDSALYLCASSLFGQGRGTEAFFGQGTRLTVV.